This TCR beta chain was obtained from a study of T-cell memory formation after mild COVID-19. Study overall: Clusters of TCRs were largely donor specific. Whole-study findings and limits: Whether second-wave clones peaking at day 37 were SARS-CoV-2 specific went unconfirmed. Among CD4+ contracting clones, most were CM and EM, and CD8+ ones EMRA. Clones contracting over day 15 to 85 were CD4/CD8 balanced, with later expanders leaning CD4+.

MiXCR, run by TCRdb on the 5' RACE reads, gives a single entry per CDR3 protein. The data show 40,000 to 55,000 distinct CDR3 sequences, around 10% seen once. This clonotype was counted at least ten times. The antigen is unknown. The CDR3 extends over 15 amino acids. Trimming at V came to 6 bases and at J to 0 bases, leaving 5 bases not matched to a gene. The germline gives CDR1 LNHDA, CDR2 SQIVND (reference sequence). This clonotype originated in a man aged 18 to 35 who had mild COVID-19 (a few samples of this study predate the infection). Cell type and time point are not known. The chain has TRBV19 and TRBJ2-1, with TRBD1 matching 7 bases. The source material was PBMCs or a T cell subset sorted from them (not recorded which). The CDR3 DNA reads as TGTGCCAGTAGCCCCAGGGGGTACTCCTACAATGAGCAGTTCTTC. This gives the protein CASSPRGYSYNEQFF.